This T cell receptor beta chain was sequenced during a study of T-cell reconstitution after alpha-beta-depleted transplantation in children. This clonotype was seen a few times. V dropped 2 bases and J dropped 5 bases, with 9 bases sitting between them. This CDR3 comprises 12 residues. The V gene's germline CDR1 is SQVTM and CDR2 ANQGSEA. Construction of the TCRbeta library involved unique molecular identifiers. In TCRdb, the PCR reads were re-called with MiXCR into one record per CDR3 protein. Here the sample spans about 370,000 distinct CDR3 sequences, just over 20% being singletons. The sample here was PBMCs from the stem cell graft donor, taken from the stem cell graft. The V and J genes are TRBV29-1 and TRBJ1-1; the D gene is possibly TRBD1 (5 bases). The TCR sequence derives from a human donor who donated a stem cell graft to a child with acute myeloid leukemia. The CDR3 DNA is TGCAGCGTTGAAAGGGGTCGAACTGAAGCTTTCTTT. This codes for CSVERGRTEAFF.